This T cell receptor (beta chain) was recovered during a study of blood T cell repertoires in COVID-19. TCRdb keeps only in-frame clones here, not all; method: immunoSEQ multiplex PCR. The data show roughly 200,000 clones, roughly 84% seen once. This clonotype originated in a man aged 35-49 years with acute or convalescent COVID-19. The sequenced material came from peripheral blood.

Written as DNA, the CDR3 is TGTGCCAGTAGTATCAGTCGACAGGGTGGGACTGAAGCTTTCTTT. Residues: CASSISRQGGTEAFF. The J gene is TRBJ1-1, the V gene TRBV19, with 7 bases lining up with TRBD1. The CDR3 extends over 15 amino acids. In germline, CDR1 is LNHDA, CDR2 SQIVND (reference sequence). With V trimmed by 3 bases and J by 5 bases, 9 bases remained unmatched.